A single sample is the source of the 31 T cell receptor beta chains below, sequenced in a study of OX40 agonist ivuxolimab in advanced cancers. The method was immunoSEQ multiplex PCR; TCRdb's version includes in-frame clones alone and lacks a portion of them. Counted here are tens of thousands of clones, roughly 93% occurring once; the ten biggest clones make up almost 25%. The material sequenced was CD4+ or CD8+ T cells sorted from blood, taken in a trial of the OX40 agonist ivuxolimab. The receptors were sampled from an adult with an advanced solid tumor such as melanoma, head and neck, liver or kidney cancer.

The rearrangement joins TRBV27 to TRBJ1-2, with a possible D match to TRBD1 (5 bases). This CDR3 is built from 13 residues. CDR1 MNHEY and CDR2 SMNVEV come from the germline V gene (reference sequence). Trimming cost V 3 bases and J 13 bases, with 18 bases left between them. This CDR3 is CASSFGEGPGGTF. The CDR3 coding sequence is TGTGCCAGCAGTTTCGGAGAGGGGCCGGGGGGCACCTTC.

This clone was seen once. V and J are TRBV14 and TRBJ2-3; the D is unclear. V was clipped by 6 bases and J by 1 base, with 11 bases between them. This CDR3 is built from 14 residues. The germline V gene has CDR1 SGHDN and CDR2 FVKESK. The CDR3 sequence is CASREQQGTDTQYF. In DNA form, the CDR3 reads TGTGCCAGCAGGGAGCAGCAAGGCACAGATACGCAGTATTTT.

The table lists this clone with a count of one. For the CDR3, the DNA is TGTGCCAGCAGTGCGCAGGACATGAACACTGAAGCTTTCTTT. It translates to CASSAQDMNTEAFF. The chain is built from TRBV6-5 and TRBJ1-1; tentative D call: TRBD1 (5 bases). The V gene's germline CDR1 is MNHEY and CDR2 SVGAGI. The CDR3 length is 14 residues. The ends were cut back, 5 bases at V and 0 bases at J, with 10 bases in the middle.

The rearrangement uses TRBV5-4 and TRBJ2-5; TRBD1 might be the D (5 bases). Trimming took 4 bases from V and 6 from J, leaving 13 bases between them. The germline V gene has CDR1 SGHNT and CDR2 YYREEE (reference sequence). This CDR3 has 13 amino acids. The CDR3 DNA is TGTGCCAGCAGCAAAGGACATGAAAAGACCCAGTACTTC. Encoded protein: CASSKGHEKTQYF.

The rearrangement uses TRBV29-1 and TRBJ1-1; 11 bases are a match to TRBD1. CDR1 is SQVTM, CDR2 ANQGSEA, per germline. Germline trimming cut 4 bases from V and 3 bases from J; bases unmatched to any gene: 1. The CDR3 totals 13 residues. The chain's CDR3 is CSVGDRGDTEAFF. CDR3 nucleotides: TGCAGCGTTGGGGACAGGGGGGACACTGAAGCTTTCTTT.

V gene TRBV5-8 combines with J gene TRBJ1-2; 9 bases are a match to TRBD1. Unmatched junction bases numbered 2, after V lost 2 bases and J lost 0 bases. The germline CDR1 and CDR2 sequences are SGHTS and YDEGEE. This CDR3 comprises 15 residues. The CDR3 spells CASSFGQGTNYGYTF. The CDR3 DNA reads as TGTGCCAGCAGCTTCGGACAGGGGACTAACTATGGCTACACCTTC.

In this sample, this clone turned up once. The gene calls are TRBV27 and TRBJ2-1; 10 nucleotides match TRBD2. The CDR3 extends over 15 amino acids. Germline CDR1 MNHEY, CDR2 SMNVEV (reference sequence). The junction had 5 bases not matched to a gene; V was cut back by 1 base and J by 8 bases. CDR3 bases: TGTGCCAGCAGTTTATGGCCTAGCGGGAGTGATGAGCAGTTCTTC. It encodes CASSLWPSGSDEQFF.

The chain links TRBV28 to TRBJ1-3, with no clear D. The CDR3 totals 14 residues. Trimming cost V 4 bases and J 0 bases, with 7 bases left between them. Germline loops: CDR1 MDHEN, CDR2 SYDVKM. The CDR3 nucleotides are TGTGCCAGCAGTTCCCGAGACTCTGGAAACACCATATATTTT. Translating it yields CASSSRDSGNTIYF.

This clone was recorded once. CDR3 sequence: CAISESRSSAGPYNEQFF. For the CDR3, the DNA is TGTGCCATCAGTGAGTCGCGCTCCTCGGCGGGACCCTACAATGAGCAGTTCTTC. This rearrangement joins TRBV10-3 to TRBJ2-1; a weak D match, TRBD2 (6 bases). V lost 0 bases and J 2 bases, leaving 17 bases between the germline ends. The V gene's germline CDR1 is ENHRY and CDR2 SYGVKD. The CDR3 loop spans 18 amino acids.

This chain joins TRBV6-5 and TRBJ2-3; 8 bases are a match to TRBD1. The V gene end was trimmed by 6 bases and the J gene end by 6 bases; junction bases not matched to a gene: 11. The CDR3 is 15 amino acids. Germline values: CDR1 MNHEY, CDR2 SVGAGI. The CDR3 protein is CASSLRGLSFDTQYF. The CDR3 coding sequence is TGTGCCAGCAGCCTCAGGGGGCTTTCATTTGATACGCAGTATTTT.

The chain combines TRBV10-2 with TRBJ2-7, with D possibly being TRBD1 or TRBD2 (5 bases each). The CDR3 is made up of 13 amino acids. V lost 7 bases, J lost 3 bases, and 13 bases lay in between. In germline, CDR1 is WSHSY, CDR2 SAAADI. CDR3 protein: CASTRGVGYEQYF. CDR3 coding DNA: TGCGCCAGCACCAGAGGGGTTGGCTACGAGCAGTACTTC.

This clone was seen a single time. The J gene is TRBJ2-7, the V gene TRBV28; D is ambiguous. With 5 bases removed from V and 5 bases from J, the gap between germline ends came to 19 bases. CDR1 is MDHEN and CDR2 is SYDVKM in the germline V gene. This CDR3 contains 15 residues. The CDR3 spells CASSDFGRSSNEQYF. The CDR3, as DNA: TGTGCCAGCAGTGACTTCGGACGGTCGTCTAACGAGCAGTACTTC.

The chain carries TRBV4-3 and TRBJ2-7; TRBD2 agrees at 7 bases. Trimming removed 3 bases from V and 4 bases from J; junction bases left unmatched: 12. The CDR3 is made up of 16 amino acids. CDR1 and CDR2 from the germline V gene are LGHNA and YSLEER. The CDR3 nucleotides are TGCGCCAGCAGCCAGACCCCCTCTAGCGGACATTACGAGCAGTACTTC. This encodes CASSQTPSSGHYEQYF.

The rearrangement links TRBV19 to TRBJ1-5; D is possibly TRBD1 (6 bases). CDR1 is LNHDA and CDR2 is SQIVND in the germline V gene (reference sequence). This CDR3 has 17 residues. V shed 8 bases and J shed 2 bases, with 22 bases lying between them. The CDR3 region has the DNA TGTGCCAGTGGCCCGGAGGGGAGGGGGGAACGCAATCAGCCCCAGCATTTT. The encoded protein is CASGPEGRGERNQPQHF. Supplemented by reference TRBV19 and TRBJ1-5, the full variable domain reads DGGITQSPKYLFRKEGQNVTLSCEQNLNHDAMYWYRQDPGQGLRLIYYSQIVNDFQKGDIAEGYSVSREKKESFPLTVTSAQKNPTAFYLCASGPEGRGERNQPQHFGDGTRLSIL.

The J gene is TRBJ2-1, the V gene TRBV29-1; either TRBD1 or TRBD2 may fit D (5 bases each). V gave up 4 bases and J gave up 4 bases, with 17 bases separating them. The CDR3 runs to 15 residues. Germline V gene lookup returns CDR1 SQVTM and CDR2 ANQGSEA. CDR3 amino acids: CSVARGQQKYNEQFF. CDR3 coding DNA: TGCAGCGTTGCCCGGGGCCAGCAGAAATACAATGAGCAGTTCTTC.

In its sample, this clone was seen once. V and J are TRBV10-2 and TRBJ2-7, with a weak D call TRBD2 (5 bases). The V end lost 6 bases, the J end lost 0 bases, and 9 bases lay between the germline ends. CDR1 WSHSY and CDR2 SAAADI come from the germline V gene. This CDR3 contains 13 residues. The CDR3 nucleotides read TGCGCCAGCAGAAGAGACTACTCCTACGAGCAGTACTTC. Encoded protein: CASRRDYSYEQYF.

The rearrangement uses TRBV4-1 and TRBJ2-5, with a weak D call TRBD1 (6 bases). The CDR3 contains 17 residues. CDR1 MGHRA and CDR2 YSYEKL come from the germline V gene. V gave up 0 bases and J gave up 3 bases, with 17 bases separating them. In nucleotides, the CDR3 is TGCGCCAGCAGCCAAGATTCCTTCCAGGGGTCAAAAGAGACCCAGTACTTC. As protein: CASSQDSFQGSKETQYF.

This sequence joins TRBV10-3 and TRBJ2-1; 8 bases are shared with TRBD1. J gave up 7 bases and V 6 bases, and 8 bases lay outside the gene matches. The CDR3 is 14 residues long. Germline V gene lookup returns CDR1 ENHRY and CDR2 SYGVKD. CDR3 amino acids: CAIRTGAPGNEQFF. CDR3 in DNA: TGTGCCATCAGGACAGGGGCCCCCGGGAATGAGCAGTTCTTC.

The CDR3 protein is CAISEPTWTSGTYEQYF. CDR3 coding DNA: TGTGCCATCAGTGAGCCCACCTGGACTAGCGGGACCTACGAGCAGTACTTC. This chain links TRBV10-3 with TRBJ2-7, with 12 bases lining up with TRBD2. Germline CDR1 and CDR2: ENHRY and SYGVKD. After removal of 2 bases from V and 2 bases from J, the junction contained 7 bases not matched to a gene. This CDR3 comprises 17 residues.

V is TRBV6-5 and J is TRBJ2-1; no definite D call. The CDR3 is made up of 13 amino acids. The germline gives CDR1 MNHEY, CDR2 SVGAGI. V lost 8 bases and J 7 bases, leaving 15 bases between the germline ends. CDR3 sequence reads: CASAQRLWNEQFF. CDR3 nucleotides: TGTGCCAGCGCGCAGCGCCTCTGGAATGAGCAGTTCTTC.

The rearrangement links TRBV30 to TRBJ2-1; TRBD2 matches 8 bases. The J segment lost 6 bases and the V segment lost 0 bases, leaving 7 bases of the junction unmatched. The germline CDR1 and CDR2 sequences are GTSNPN and SVGIG (reference sequence). The CDR3 is 15 residues long. In DNA, the CDR3 is TGTGCCTGGAGTGTTTCAAGCGGGAGTATCAATGAGCAGTTCTTC. Its translation is CAWSVSSGSINEQFF.

The genes are TRBV7-3 and TRBJ2-1, with no clear D. The CDR3 is 16 amino acids. Germline V gives CDR1 SGHTA, CDR2 FQGTGA. With 5 bases removed from V and 7 bases from J, the gap between germline ends came to 21 bases. In DNA form, the CDR3 reads TGTGCCAGCAGCCGCATTAGAGGACCCCAAAAAAATGAGCAGTTCTTC. Translation: CASSRIRGPQKNEQFF.

V is TRBV6-5 and J is TRBJ2-1, with no clear D. V lost 1 base, J lost 0 bases, and 4 bases lay in between. CDR1 is MNHEY and CDR2 is SVGAGI in the germline V gene. The CDR3 extends over 14 amino acids. The CDR3 DNA follows: TGTGCCAGCAGTTACTTGAGCTCCTACAATGAGCAGTTCTTC. It translates to CASSYLSSYNEQFF.

The chain couples TRBV28 to TRBJ1-2; D perhaps matches TRBD1 (6 bases). Germline-derived CDR1 and CDR2 are MDHEN and SYDVKM. There are 16 residues in the CDR3. V was pared by 4 bases and J by 3 bases, with 18 bases between. In nucleotides, the CDR3 is TGTGCCAGCAGTTCCCACTGGAACAGGGTACACTATGGCTACACCTTC. Amino acid sequence: CASSSHWNRVHYGYTF.

The V call is TRBV20-1, the J call TRBJ1-2; unclear D gene. Per the germline V gene, CDR1 is DFQATT and CDR2 is SNEGSKA (reference sequence). The CDR3 loop spans 10 amino acids. V lost 5 bases to trimming and J lost 11 bases, with 12 bases between them. The CDR3 protein is CSAAESGYTF. CDR3 in DNA: TGCAGTGCTGCCGAATCGGGGTACACCTTC.

The chain links TRBV9 to TRBJ2-7; TRBD2 matches 8 bases. V shed 2 bases and J 6 bases; nucleotides not matched to a gene: 10. The CDR3 covers 15 residues. The germline gives CDR1 SGDLS, CDR2 YYNGEE. The DNA for the CDR3 is TGTGCCAGCAGCGTTTCCGGGACTAGTTCGCGCGAGCAGTACTTC. It specifies CASSVSGTSSREQYF.

V usage is TRBV6-6 and J usage is TRBJ2-7, with D unclear. The germline gives CDR1 MNHNY, CDR2 SVGAGI (reference sequence). Trimming took off 2 bases at V and 3 bases at J, with 5 bases between the two ends. The CDR3 contains 12 residues. The CDR3 spells CASSYASYEQYF. CDR3 nucleotide sequence: TGTGCCAGCAGTTACGCCAGCTACGAGCAGTACTTC.

V gene TRBV28 combines with J gene TRBJ2-2; tentatively, D is TRBD2 (5 bases). Deletions cut 4 bases from V and 3 bases from J, with 12 bases between. CDR1 is MDHEN, CDR2 SYDVKM, per germline. There are 15 residues in the CDR3. Written as DNA, the CDR3 is TGTGCCAGCAGTTATGGGCCCGGGGACACCGGGGAGCTGTTTTTT. Protein product: CASSYGPGDTGELFF.

The chain employs TRBV6-1 and TRBJ2-5, with 10 bases aligning to TRBD1. The J segment lost 3 bases and the V segment lost 3 bases, leaving 7 bases of the junction unmatched. Germline CDR1 MNHNS, CDR2 SASEGT. This CDR3 is 16 amino acids long. This CDR3 is CASSEWDRGVEETQYF. The CDR3 DNA is TGTGCCAGCAGTGAGTGGGACAGGGGAGTAGAAGAGACCCAGTACTTC.

This chain connects TRBV9 to TRBJ1-2; no firm D call. The germline CDR1 and CDR2 sequences are SGDLS and YYNGEE. V was shortened by 0 bases and J by 0 bases, with 6 bases between the two germline ends. The CDR3 consists of 14 residues. The CDR3 DNA follows: TGTGCCAGCAGCGTAGGGGCCACTAACTATGGCTACACCTTC. Encoded protein: CASSVGATNYGYTF.

The chain recombines TRBV6-5 with TRBJ1-3; D call uncertain. CDR3 size: 12 residues. The ends were cut back, 8 bases at V and 2 bases at J, with 7 bases in the middle. CDR1 and CDR2 from the germline V gene are MNHEY and SVGAGI. CDR3 DNA sequence: TGTGCCAGCCGGAGTACTGGAAACACCATATATTTT. This encodes CASRSTGNTIYF.